This TCR beta chain derives from a study of blood T cell repertoires in COVID-19. This CDR3 contains 13 residues. Germline-derived CDR1 and CDR2 are SGHDT and YYEEEE. Trimming stripped 2 bases from V and 0 bases from J, with 6 bases between. Sequencing used immunoSEQ multiplex PCR; TCRdb keeps in-frame clones, though not all of them. Here the sample spans tens of thousands of clones, roughly 89% being singletons. V usage is TRBV5-6 and J usage is TRBJ2-7; D is unresolved. Source material: peripheral blood. The TCR originated in a human donor in a cohort sampled during active COVID-19. CDR3 coding DNA: TGTGCCAGCAGCTTACAGAACTCCTACGAGCAGTACTTC. Protein sequence: CASSLQNSYEQYF.